This T cell receptor beta chain comes out of a study of cytomegalovirus exposure and HLA in healthy donors. On the study more broadly: It was reported in a later analysis that the same platform had been used for the 120 or so validation repertoires as for the approximately 700 first-cohort repertoires.

Clones were sequenced by immunoSEQ multiplex PCR, and TCRdb holds only the in-frame ones, with some missing. The sample records about 72,000 clones, about 95% being singletons. Study observations and caveats: Specific recognition of CMV antigens was confirmed in vitro for three chains (all CMV-associated). Altogether, 150 to 200 TCR beta chains were recorded as cytomegalovirus-associated.

The donors were in the approximately 120-subject validation cohort; that cohort was separate from the roughly 700-subject first cohort. To note about this clone: As yet, its antigen is unknown.

V lost 7 bases and J lost 2; bases outside the gene matches: 4. In germline, CDR1 is MNHEY, CDR2 SVGAGI. The CDR3 has 14 amino acids. This receptor was taken from a woman between 18 and 30 years old in good health and CMV-seronegative. Sequencing was performed on PBMCs. V gene TRBV6-5 combines with J gene TRBJ2-1; 8 bases agree with TRBD2. The CDR3: CASNDGGAYNEQFF. CDR3 nucleotides: TGTGCCAGCAACGACGGGGGGGCCTACAATGAGCAGTTCTTC.